These 24 T cell receptor beta chains were all obtained from the same sample, sequenced in a study of blood T cells in healthy people across ages. A J-beta primer mix and a sample-barcoded 5' primer were used in a second PCR of about 6 to 12 cycles. TCRdb reprocessed the 5' RACE reads via MiXCR and lists one record per CDR3 protein. The sample lists some 1.4 million distinct CDR3 sequences, approximately 38% occurring once. Sequencing used blood. The receptors originated from a woman under 30 in good health.

The chain recombines TRBV12-3 or TRBV12-4 with TRBJ2-3; 7 bases are shared with TRBD1. With 6 bases clipped from V and 0 bases from J, the junction kept 9 bases outside the gene matches. CDR3 length: 16 residues. In nucleotides, the CDR3 is TGTGCCAGCAGCCACCGGACAGGCCATAGCACAGATACGCAGTATTTT. Amino acids: CASSHRTGHSTDTQYF.

The rearrangement uses TRBV12-3 or TRBV12-4 and TRBJ2-3; D call uncertain. V lost 3 bases to trimming and J lost 5 bases, with 12 bases between them. The CDR3 extends over 14 amino acids. CDR3 in amino acids: CASSFMISGDTQYF. The CDR3 DNA reads TGTGCCAGCAGTTTTATGATATCCGGAGATACGCAGTATTTT.

The V call is TRBV3-1, the J call TRBJ2-1, with 12 bases matching TRBD2. This CDR3 has 18 residues. V trimming: 0 bases; J trimming: 6 bases; junction bases outside the gene matches: 9. CDR1 and CDR2 (germline): LGHDT, YNNKEL (reference sequence). The chain's CDR3 is CASSQEGRLAGAANEQFF. The CDR3, as DNA: TGTGCCAGCAGCCAAGAAGGGAGACTAGCGGGGGCGGCCAATGAGCAGTTCTTC.

The J gene is TRBJ1-5, the V gene TRBV28; 8 bases map to TRBD1. The CDR3 length is 16 residues. Unmatched junction bases numbered 9, after V lost 2 bases and J lost 6 bases. Germline lookup yields CDR1 MDHEN and CDR2 SYDVKM. CDR3 bases: TGTGCCAGCAGTTTAGGGACAGGTAGTTTTACTCAGCCCCAGCATTTT. It encodes CASSLGTGSFTQPQHF.

The V and J genes are TRBV7-2 and TRBJ1-5, with TRBD1 as a possible D gene (6 bases). The CDR3 sequence is 12 residues long. Trimming took 7 bases from V and 7 from J, leaving 11 bases between them. Germline V gene sequence: CDR1 SGHTA, CDR2 FQGNSA. CDR3 in DNA: TGTGCCAGCAAGGGGGGTAGACAGCCCCAGCATTTT. Residues: CASKGGRQPQHF.

The chain has TRBV2 and TRBJ1-5; 9 nucleotides align to TRBD1. The CDR3 length is 15 residues. J gave up 0 bases and V 6 bases, and 3 bases lay outside the gene matches. The V gene's germline CDR1 is SNHLY and CDR2 FYNNEI. The CDR3: CASSTGGLSNQPQHF. The CDR3 coding sequence is TGTGCCAGCAGCACAGGGGGCCTTAGCAATCAGCCCCAGCATTTT.

The genes are TRBV6-1 and TRBJ2-3; TRBD1 matches 8 bases. The CDR3 runs to 15 residues. CDR1 MNHNS and CDR2 SASEGT come from the germline V gene. V lost 7 bases and J lost 2; bases outside the gene matches: 8. In DNA, the CDR3 is TGTGCCAGCACCCCGGACAGGGATCACACAGATACGCAGTATTTT. Its translation is CASTPDRDHTDTQYF.

CDR3 region: CARWGTGQGPYVHYQPQHF. For the CDR3, the DNA is TGTGCCAGATGGGGGACCGGACAGGGGCCTTACGTGCACTATCAGCCCCAGCATTTT. The chain combines TRBV25-1 with TRBJ1-5; 9 bases line up with TRBD1. V gave up 9 bases and J gave up 5 bases; unmatched junction bases: 23. Germline V CDR1 and CDR2: MGHDK, SYGVNS. The CDR3 has 19 residues.

The chain couples TRBV3-1 to TRBJ2-5; TRBD2 aligns across 7 bases. The J call is doubtful: the DNA matches TRBJ2-7 better. The CDR3 is 17 amino acids. From germline, CDR1 is LGHDT and CDR2 YNNKEL (reference sequence). CDR3 sequence (DNA): TGTGCCAGCAGCCAAGATGATCTCGGCGGGAGCGTATACGAGCAGTACTTC. Translated, it gives CASSQDDLGGSVYEQYF.

The chain combines TRBV5-5 with TRBJ2-7; 12 bases fit TRBD1. Per germline, CDR1 SGHKS and CDR2 YYEKEE (reference sequence). J lost 5 bases, V lost 4 bases, and 7 bases had no gene match. The CDR3 has 15 amino acids. The CDR3 DNA sequence: TGTGCCAGCAGCGTACCGGGACAGGGGGCGAACGAGCAGTACTTC. This gives the protein CASSVPGQGANEQYF.

Points on this clonotype: One junction end disagrees with the germline gene, perhaps due to a read error. This chain links TRBV10-2 with TRBJ2-4; D may correspond to TRBD1 or TRBD2 (6 bases each). The tail of the sequence fits TRBJ2-7 better, so the J call may be wrong. CDR1 and CDR2 from the germline V gene are WSHSY and SAAADI. This CDR3 region has 13 residues. CDR3 DNA: TGTGCCATCAGTGAGGGGGGCCCCTCCGAGCAGTACTTC. Its translation: CAISEGGPSEQYF.

This clonotype has a count of ten or more. This rearrangement joins TRBV29-1 to TRBJ2-7; TRBD1 aligns across 7 bases. The germline gives CDR1 SQVTM, CDR2 ANQGSEA. The CDR3 sequence is 12 residues long. Germline trimming cut 3 bases from V and 3 bases from J; bases unmatched to any gene: 2. CDR3: CSVEGQFYEQYF. The CDR3 DNA reads as TGCAGCGTTGAGGGACAGTTCTACGAGCAGTACTTC.

This chain connects TRBV25-1 to TRBJ2-3; D gene ambiguous. Germline CDR1 reads MGHDK; CDR2 reads SYGVNS. This CDR3 contains 14 residues. With 4 bases removed from V and 9 bases from J, the gap between germline ends came to 17 bases. This chain's CDR3 is CASSAPGSPATQYF. The DNA of the CDR3 is TGTGCCAGCAGTGCTCCGGGCTCCCCGGCCACGCAGTATTTT.

The chain has TRBV6-6 and TRBJ2-7; the match to TRBD1 covers 7 bases. Unmatched junction bases numbered 7, after V lost 6 bases and J lost 5 bases. The germline gives CDR1 MNHNY, CDR2 SVGAGI (reference sequence). This CDR3 spans 13 amino acids. This CDR3 is CASSRDRSDEQYF. In DNA form, the CDR3 reads TGTGCCAGCAGCAGGGACAGATCCGACGAGCAGTACTTC.

This clonotype was observed a handful of times. The chain uses TRBV29-1 and TRBJ2-1; perhaps TRBD2 as D (5 bases). This CDR3 is 15 amino acids long. The V end lost 1 base, the J end lost 0 bases, and 10 bases lay between the germline ends. Looked up from germline, CDR1 is SQVTM and CDR2 is ANQGSEA. CDR3 sequence: CSVEGASFSYNEQFF. The CDR3 DNA reads TGCAGCGTTGAAGGGGCTAGCTTCTCCTACAATGAGCAGTTCTTC.

This chain links TRBV7-2 with TRBJ2-1; D ambiguous. Germline-derived CDR1 and CDR2 are SGHTA and FQGNSA. The CDR3 is made up of 16 amino acids. Trimming stripped 6 bases from V and 7 bases from J, with 22 bases between. CDR3 sequence: CASRPDAMGSRNEQFF. The CDR3 DNA reads TGTGCCAGCAGACCTGACGCGATGGGGTCCCGAAATGAGCAGTTCTTC.

V and J are TRBV9 and TRBJ2-3, with a tentative D call TRBD2 (5 bases). The CDR3 totals 16 residues. Germline assignment: CDR1 SGDLS and CDR2 YYNGEE. V shed 0 bases and J shed 3 bases, with 14 bases lying between them. The CDR3 reads CASSVGGPYLTDTQYF. In nucleotides, the CDR3 is TGTGCCAGCAGCGTAGGAGGGCCTTACCTTACAGATACGCAGTATTTT.

With regard to this clonotype: A read error may account for a junction end that differs from germline. V and J are TRBV2 and TRBJ1-6; D ambiguous. CDR3 size: 11 residues. Germline values: CDR1 SNHLY, CDR2 FYNNEI. The CDR3 DNA follows: TGTGCCGGCAGTGGAAGCTCACCCCTCCACTTT. Translated, it gives CAGSGSSPLHF.

The genes are TRBV6-5 and TRBJ2-2, with 9 positions matching TRBD1. This CDR3 region has 15 residues. Per the germline V gene, CDR1 is MNHEY and CDR2 is SVGAGI. V lost 7 bases and J lost 3; bases outside the gene matches: 6. CDR3 sequence reads: CASIGTGPYTGELFF. CDR3 bases: TGTGCCAGCATTGGGACAGGGCCCTACACCGGGGAGCTGTTTTTT.

This chain uses TRBV6-5 with TRBJ2-3; 10 positions match TRBD2. Germline V gene data show CDR1 as MNHEY and CDR2 as SVGAGI. The V gene end was trimmed by 4 bases and the J gene end by 2 bases; junction bases not matched to a gene: 3. The CDR3 extends over 15 amino acids. The DNA for the CDR3 is TGTGCCAGCAGTTTGGGACTAGCGCCCACAGATACGCAGTATTTT. Translation gives CASSLGLAPTDTQYF.

The chain combines TRBV25-1 with TRBJ1-4, with D uncertain. Germline-derived CDR1 and CDR2 are MGHDK and SYGVNS. V shed 10 bases and J shed 3 bases, with 12 bases lying between them. The CDR3 is 13 amino acids. CDR3 in amino acids: CATKVGANEKLFF. In DNA, the CDR3 is TGTGCCACCAAAGTTGGTGCTAATGAAAAACTGTTTTTT.

This clonotype was counted only a few times. This chain uses TRBV5-1 with TRBJ2-5, with TRBD1 identical over 7 bases. The CDR3 is 15 residues long. Trimming removed 4 bases from V and 11 bases from J; junction bases left unmatched: 17. CDR1 is SGHRS and CDR2 is YFSETQ in the germline V gene. The CDR3 coding sequence is TGCGCCAGCAGCGACGGGACAGCTACCTACGAGCGGCAGTACTTC. This gives the protein CASSDGTATYERQYF.

The chain carries TRBV2 and TRBJ2-1; 10 nucleotides agree with TRBD2. The V gene's germline CDR1 is SNHLY and CDR2 FYNNEI. With V trimmed by 4 bases and J by 4 bases, 7 bases remained unmatched. The CDR3 is made up of 16 amino acids. CDR3 loop: CASSAIAGGVYNEQFF. The DNA of the CDR3 is TGTGCCAGCAGTGCAATAGCGGGGGGCGTATACAATGAGCAGTTCTTC.

This clonotype was seen more than once but under ten times. V is TRBV2 and J is TRBJ2-5; TRBD2 agrees at 11 bases. There are 18 residues in the CDR3. Germline V gene lookup returns CDR1 SNHLY and CDR2 FYNNEI. J lost 5 bases, V lost 5 bases, and 16 bases had no gene match. Here the CDR3 DNA reads TGTGCCAGCAGTCCTTTTCCACCGGGACTAGCGGTAGGGGAGACCCAGTACTTC. It encodes CASSPFPPGLAVGETQYF. The full variable domain, completed using reference TRBV2 and TRBJ2-5, is EPEVTQTPSHQVTQMGQEVILRCVPISNHLYFYWYRQILGQKVEFLVSFYNNEISEKSEIFDDQFSVERPDGSNFTLKIRSTKLEDSAMYFCASSPFPPGLAVGETQYFGPGTRLLVL.